Following are 20 T cell receptor beta chains from one sample sequenced in a study of blood T cell repertoires in COVID-19. The assay was immunoSEQ multiplex PCR, and TCRdb's table has in-frame clones only and misses some. The sample has about 160,000 clones; 65% to 80% are singletons. Specimen: peripheral blood. The source is a man in his 60s with acute or convalescent COVID-19.

This chain uses TRBV9 with TRBJ2-3; 8 nucleotides agree with TRBD2. CDR1 is SGDLS, CDR2 YYNGEE, per germline. The V and J ends lost 0 bases and 4 bases, in that order; junction bases with no gene match: 4. The CDR3 runs to 15 residues. The CDR3 bases are TGTGCCAGCAGCGTAGGGGCGGGGGGTGCAGATACGCAGTATTTT. Translated, it gives CASSVGAGGADTQYF.

The genes are TRBV7-9 and TRBJ2-1; 7 bases match TRBD1. Trimming cost V 4 bases and J 5 bases; bases outside gene matches: 2. CDR3 size: 13 residues. Per the germline V gene, CDR1 is SEHNR and CDR2 is FQNEAQ (reference sequence). The DNA of the CDR3 is TGTGCCAGCAGCTCTGACAGGGACAATGAGCAGTTCTTC. This codes for CASSSDRDNEQFF.

The J gene is TRBJ1-2, the V gene TRBV27; D not resolved. The ends were cut back, 2 bases at V and 2 bases at J, with 6 bases in the middle. The V gene's germline CDR1 is MNHEY and CDR2 SMNVEV (reference sequence). The CDR3 runs to 13 residues. The CDR3 is CASSLRGNYGYTF. CDR3 in DNA: TGTGCCAGCAGTTTACGGGGAAACTATGGCTACACCTTC.

The CDR3 loop is CATGGRGQGNSPLHF. In nucleotides, the CDR3 is TGTGCCACCGGGGGCCGTGGACAGGGGAATTCACCCCTCCACTTT. The chain uses TRBV19 and TRBJ1-6, with TRBD1 matching 9 bases. The CDR3 runs to 15 residues. Looked up from germline, CDR1 is LNHDA and CDR2 is SQIVND (reference sequence). The J segment lost 7 bases and the V segment lost 10 bases, leaving 11 bases of the junction unmatched.

The chain's CDR3 is CASSLDGLNNEQFF. CDR3 nucleotides: TGTGCCAGCAGCTTGGATGGACTGAACAATGAGCAGTTCTTC. The chain employs TRBV5-4 and TRBJ2-1; maybe TRBD2 (5 bases). V was pared by 0 bases and J by 5 bases, with 9 bases between. Germline V gives CDR1 SGHNT, CDR2 YYREEE (reference sequence). The CDR3 totals 14 residues.

The V call is TRBV5-1, the J call TRBJ1-2, with D uncertain. The CDR3 covers 14 residues. Germline assignment: CDR1 SGHRS and CDR2 YFSETQ. Trimming pared 4 bases from V and 8 bases from J, leaving 18 bases between. The CDR3 region has the DNA TGCGCCAGCAGCCCCGCTACCCAATTACAGGGCTACACCTTC. Its translation is CASSPATQLQGYTF. Full variable domain (missing parts from reference TRBV5-1 and TRBJ1-2): KAGVTQTPRYLIKTRGQQVTLSCSPISGHRSVSWYQQTPGQGLQFLFEYFSETQRNKGNFPGRFSGRQFSNSRSEMNVSTLELGDSALYLCASSPATQLQGYTFGSGTRLTVV.

This chain joins TRBV11-3 and TRBJ2-2, with 9 nucleotides matching TRBD2. The CDR3 consists of 15 residues. After removal of 4 bases from V and 7 bases from J, the junction contained 7 bases not matched to a gene. The V gene's germline CDR1 is SGHNT and CDR2 YENEEA. Here the CDR3 DNA reads TGTGCCAGCAGCTCCGGACTAGCGAGAGACGGGGAGCTGTTTTTT. As protein: CASSSGLARDGELFF.

CDR3 sequence: CASSYSGGSSYEQYF. The CDR3 DNA sequence: TGTGCCAGCAGTTACTCAGGCGGGAGCTCCTACGAGCAGTACTTC. The rearrangement links TRBV6-5 to TRBJ2-7, with 7 bases matching TRBD2. CDR1 and CDR2 (germline): MNHEY, SVGAGI. CDR3 length: 15 residues. V lost 0 bases and J lost 0; bases outside the gene matches: 2.

The rearrangement uses TRBV7-2 and TRBJ2-1; 7 positions agree with TRBD1. The CDR3 extends over 14 amino acids. Germline loops: CDR1 SGHTA, CDR2 FQGNSA. V was pared by 2 bases and J by 4 bases, with 2 bases of the junction left unmatched. The CDR3 coding sequence is TGTGCCAGCAGCTTACAGGGGGTTTACAATGAGCAGTTCTTC. Translation gives CASSLQGVYNEQFF.

This chain links TRBV28 with TRBJ1-5, with 12 bases lining up with TRBD1. Trimming at V came to 5 bases and at J to 2 bases, leaving 10 bases not matched to a gene. Germline lookup yields CDR1 MDHEN and CDR2 SYDVKM. This CDR3 spans 18 amino acids. CDR3 amino acids: CASSPGQGALGGNQPQHF. CDR3 nucleotide sequence: TGTGCCAGCAGTCCGGGACAGGGGGCTCTTGGCGGCAATCAGCCCCAGCATTTT.

This clone was found once. The chain couples TRBV19 to TRBJ2-6; no clear D gene. CDR3 length: 16 residues. V was clipped by 6 bases and J by 0 bases, with 12 bases between them. Germline CDR1 reads LNHDA; CDR2 reads SQIVND (reference sequence). The CDR3 spells CASSSRLSSGANVLTF. The CDR3 nucleotides are TGTGCCAGTAGCAGCAGGCTGTCCTCTGGGGCCAACGTCCTGACTTTC.

The rearrangement joins TRBV30 to TRBJ2-1; maybe TRBD2 (5 bases). There are 11 residues in the CDR3. The V and J ends lost 7 bases and 5 bases respectively, with 9 bases between them. Germline V gene data show CDR1 as GTSNPN and CDR2 as SVGIG (reference sequence). The CDR3 is CAFDGDNEQFF. CDR3 nucleotide sequence: TGTGCCTTTGACGGGGACAATGAGCAGTTCTTC. The variable domain in full, completed from reference TRBV30 and TRBJ2-1, reads SQTIHQWPATLVQPVGSPLSLECTVEGTSNPNLYWYRQAAGRGLQLLFYSVGIGQISSEVPQNLSASRPQDRQFILSSKKLLLSDSGFYLCAFDGDNEQFFGPGTRLTVL.

The chain recombines TRBV6-7 with TRBJ1-2; the match to TRBD1 covers 8 bases. TRBV6-7 is given ORF status, its function remaining uncertain. The CDR3 extends over 19 amino acids. V trimming: 4 bases; J trimming: 5 bases; junction bases outside the gene matches: 21. DNA of the CDR3: TGTGCCAGCAGTTTGGAGGGGCAGGGGGCTTCGGAATACCTTTATGGCTACACCTTC. Translated: CASSLEGQGASEYLYGYTF.

The chain is built from TRBV18 and TRBJ2-5; TRBD2 matches 13 bases. The CDR3 has 14 amino acids. Germline assignment: CDR1 KGHSH and CDR2 LQKENI. Germline trimming cut 0 bases from V and 10 bases from J; bases unmatched to any gene: 2. The CDR3 DNA sequence: TGTGCCAGCTCACCACCTGGACTAGCGGGGGACCAGTACTTC. Its translation: CASSPPGLAGDQYF.

This sequence joins TRBV10-2 and TRBJ2-7; D is unclear. CDR1 WSHSY and CDR2 SAAADI come from the germline V gene. This CDR3 spans 13 amino acids. Trimming stripped 3 bases from V and 2 bases from J, with 8 bases between. The chain's CDR3 is CASSDELPYEQYF. The CDR3 nucleotides read TGCGCCAGCAGTGACGAGCTTCCCTACGAGCAGTACTTC.

This chain joins TRBV10-3 and TRBJ1-4; 9 positions match TRBD1. The CDR3 extends over 14 amino acids. Germline assignment: CDR1 ENHRY and CDR2 SYGVKD. V shed 3 bases and J 7 bases; nucleotides not matched to a gene: 3. The CDR3 loop reads CAISDRTGVEKLFF. The CDR3 bases are TGTGCCATCAGTGACAGGACAGGGGTTGAAAAACTGTTTTTT.

This sequence joins TRBV29-1 and TRBJ2-7, with a tentative D call TRBD1 (5 bases). V was clipped by 2 bases and J by 5 bases, with 13 bases between them. Germline CDR1 reads SQVTM; CDR2 reads ANQGSEA. The CDR3 runs to 13 residues. CDR3 sequence: CSVETAGWDEQYF. CDR3 DNA sequence: TGCAGCGTTGAAACGGCAGGGTGGGACGAGCAGTACTTC.

The V and J genes are TRBV2 and TRBJ2-5, with D unresolved. This CDR3 comprises 12 residues. Trimming left V 7 bases short and J 1 base short, with 7 bases between. Germline V gene lookup returns CDR1 SNHLY and CDR2 FYNNEI. Here the CDR3 reads CASTVFQETQYF. The CDR3 DNA follows: TGTGCCAGCACAGTTTTCCAAGAGACCCAGTACTTC.

This clone was counted a few times. The chain uses TRBV2 and TRBJ2-1, with a weak D call TRBD1 (5 bases). CDR1 and CDR2 (germline): SNHLY, FYNNEI. The V and J ends lost 2 bases and 7 bases respectively, with 15 bases between them. This CDR3 contains 15 residues. This CDR3 reads CASSEPGQGENEQFF. The CDR3 DNA reads as TGTGCCAGCAGTGAACCCGGACAAGGAGAAAATGAGCAGTTCTTC.

The chain carries TRBV5-4 and TRBJ2-1, with 7 bases that match TRBD2. Germline CDR1 is SGHNT and CDR2 is YYREEE (reference sequence). Trimming at V came to 2 bases and at J to 9 bases, leaving 5 bases not matched to a gene. This CDR3 has 13 residues. The CDR3 DNA reads as TGTGCCAGCAGCTTCCCAGCGGGGCCTGAGCAGTTCTTC. This encodes CASSFPAGPEQFF.